This paragraph covers one TCR beta chain sequence. No antigen is known for it. This sample is part of a study of T cells in localized non-small cell lung cancer. Broader study findings: Highest T cell clonality was seen in uninvolved adjacent lung, surpassing that measured in tumor.

V shed 6 bases and J shed 0 bases, with 9 bases lying between them. Germline CDR1 KGHSH, CDR2 LQKENI. The CDR3 is 14 amino acids. The assay was immunoSEQ multiplex PCR, and TCRdb's table has in-frame clones only and misses some. The repertoire consists of under 20,000 clones, with 91% occurring once and the leading ten covering less than 3%. The V and J genes are TRBV18 and TRBJ1-3; D is unclear. The specimen comprised peripheral blood, sampled before any cancer treatment. The TCR comes from a woman aged 35-75 years with stage I lung adenocarcinoma. CDR3 loop: CASSPAPSGNTIYF. CDR3 nucleotide sequence: TGTGCCAGCTCGCCCGCGCCCTCTGGAAACACCATATATTTT.